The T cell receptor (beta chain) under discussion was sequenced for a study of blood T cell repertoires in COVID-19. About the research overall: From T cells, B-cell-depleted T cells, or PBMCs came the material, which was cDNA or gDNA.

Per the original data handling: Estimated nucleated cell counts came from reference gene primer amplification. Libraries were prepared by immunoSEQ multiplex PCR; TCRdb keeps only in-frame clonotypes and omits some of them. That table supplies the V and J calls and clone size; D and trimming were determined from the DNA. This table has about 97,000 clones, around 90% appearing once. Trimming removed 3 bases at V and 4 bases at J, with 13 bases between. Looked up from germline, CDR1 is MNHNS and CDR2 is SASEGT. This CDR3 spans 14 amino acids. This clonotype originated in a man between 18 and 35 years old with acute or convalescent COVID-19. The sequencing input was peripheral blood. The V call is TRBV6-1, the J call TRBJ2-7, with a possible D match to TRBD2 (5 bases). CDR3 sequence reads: CASSDRGTQYEQYF. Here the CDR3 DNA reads TGTGCCAGCAGTGATCGGGGTACTCAGTACGAGCAGTACTTC.